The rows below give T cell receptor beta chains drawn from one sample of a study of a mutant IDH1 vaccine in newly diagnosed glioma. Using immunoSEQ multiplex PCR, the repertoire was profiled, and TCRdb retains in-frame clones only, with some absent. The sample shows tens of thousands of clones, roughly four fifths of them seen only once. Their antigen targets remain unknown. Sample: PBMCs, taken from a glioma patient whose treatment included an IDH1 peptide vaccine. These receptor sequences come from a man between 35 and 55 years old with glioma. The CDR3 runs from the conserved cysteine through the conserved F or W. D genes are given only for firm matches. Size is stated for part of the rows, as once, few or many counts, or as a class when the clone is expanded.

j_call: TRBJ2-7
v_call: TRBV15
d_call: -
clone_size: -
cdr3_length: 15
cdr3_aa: CATSREADGSYEQYF
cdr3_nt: TGTGCCACCAGCAGAGAGGCTGACGGATCCTACGAGCAGTACTTC

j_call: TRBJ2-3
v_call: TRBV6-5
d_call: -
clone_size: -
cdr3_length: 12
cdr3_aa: CASRSNQNTQYF
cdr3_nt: TGTGCCAGCAGGAGCAACCAAAATACGCAGTATTTT

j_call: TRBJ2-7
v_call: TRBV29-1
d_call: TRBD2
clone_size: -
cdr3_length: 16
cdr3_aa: CSVWGDLAGEGYEQYF
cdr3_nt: TGCAGCGTTTGGGGGGACTTAGCGGGAGAGGGGTACGAGCAGTACTTC

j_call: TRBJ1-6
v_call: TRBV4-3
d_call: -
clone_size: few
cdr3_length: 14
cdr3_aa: CASSLGLHNSPLHF
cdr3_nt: TGCGCCAGCAGCCTCGGCCTCCATAATTCACCCCTCCACTTT

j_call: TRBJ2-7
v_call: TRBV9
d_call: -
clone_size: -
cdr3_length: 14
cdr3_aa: CASSSRLTWGEQYF
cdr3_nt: TGTGCCAGCAGCTCCCGACTGACCTGGGGCGAGCAGTACTTC

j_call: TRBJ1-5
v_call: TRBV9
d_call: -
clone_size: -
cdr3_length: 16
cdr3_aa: CASSVAAGGSGQPQHF
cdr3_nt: TGTGCCAGCAGCGTAGCTGCAGGCGGCTCAGGGCAGCCCCAGCATTTT

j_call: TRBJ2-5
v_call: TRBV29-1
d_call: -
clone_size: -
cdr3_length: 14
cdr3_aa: CSVEDPGSAGTQYF
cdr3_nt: TGCAGCGTTGAAGATCCTGGATCCGCGGGGACCCAGTACTTC

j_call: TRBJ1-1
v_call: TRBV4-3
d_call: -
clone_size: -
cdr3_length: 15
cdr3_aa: CASSPSRQVNTEAFF
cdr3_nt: TGCGCCAGCAGCCCATCCCGACAGGTGAACACTGAAGCTTTCTTT

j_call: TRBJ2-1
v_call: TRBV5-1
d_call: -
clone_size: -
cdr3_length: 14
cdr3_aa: CASSPEWGDNEQFF
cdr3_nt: TGCGCCAGCAGCCCGGAGTGGGGAGACAATGAGCAGTTCTTC

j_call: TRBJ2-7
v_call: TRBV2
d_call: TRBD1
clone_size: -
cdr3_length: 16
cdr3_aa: CASSPRTGQGTYEQYF
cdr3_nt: TGTGCCAGCAGCCCGAGAACGGGACAGGGCACCTACGAGCAGTACTTC

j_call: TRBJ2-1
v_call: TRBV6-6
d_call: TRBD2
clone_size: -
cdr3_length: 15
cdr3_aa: CASSTTSGGYNEQFF
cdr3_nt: TGTGCCAGCAGTACGACTAGCGGGGGGTACAATGAGCAGTTCTTC

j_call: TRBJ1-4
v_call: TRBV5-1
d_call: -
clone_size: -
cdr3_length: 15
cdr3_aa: CASSSDGVFVKELFF
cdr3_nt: TGCGCCAGCAGCTCGGACGGTGTTTTCGTGAAAGAACTGTTTTTT

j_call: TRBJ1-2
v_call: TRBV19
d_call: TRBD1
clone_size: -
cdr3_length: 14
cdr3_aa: CASSRGGTNYGYTF
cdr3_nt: TGTGCCAGTAGTAGAGGGGGCACTAACTATGGCTACACCTTC

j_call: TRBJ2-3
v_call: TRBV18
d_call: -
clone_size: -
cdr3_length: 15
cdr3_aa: CASSPRESGPDTQYF
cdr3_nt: TGTGCCAGCTCACCAAGAGAAAGCGGTCCAGATACGCAGTATTTT

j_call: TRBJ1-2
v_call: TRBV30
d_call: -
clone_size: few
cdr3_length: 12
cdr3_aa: CAWTGYNYGYTF
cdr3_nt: TGTGCCTGGACCGGGTATAACTATGGCTACACCTTC

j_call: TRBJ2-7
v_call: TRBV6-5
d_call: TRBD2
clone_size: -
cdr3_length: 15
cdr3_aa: CASSYSRRGAYEQYF
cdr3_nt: TGTGCCAGCAGTTACTCGCGGCGGGGGGCCTACGAGCAGTACTTC

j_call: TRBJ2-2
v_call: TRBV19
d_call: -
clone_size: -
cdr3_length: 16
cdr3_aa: CASSSWGAGYTGELFF
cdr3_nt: TGTGCCAGTAGTAGCTGGGGAGCTGGGTACACCGGGGAGCTGTTTTTT

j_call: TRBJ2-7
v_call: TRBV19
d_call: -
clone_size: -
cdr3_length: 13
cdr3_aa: CASSAQGPDEQYF
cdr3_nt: TGTGCCAGTAGTGCCCAGGGGCCCGACGAGCAGTACTTC